This T cell receptor beta chain was sequenced for a study of T cells in Graves' hyperthyroidism and ophthalmopathy. Whole-study findings and limits: Most thyroid clonotypes expanded above 0.001 were also detected in blood. Stable hyperthyroidism was told apart from ophthalmopathy by a model built on 13 V-J features.

Amplified regions were TCR beta CDR3 sequences from RNA transcripts. First-round RT-PCR targeting the TCR CDR3 was performed with the HTBI primer set. TCRdb processed the multiplex PCR reads anew with MiXCR; each CDR3 protein has one entry. The sample has about 410,000 distinct CDR3 sequences, roughly 15% seen once; the top ten hold around a fifth. This clonotype was observed at least ten times. The antigen is undetermined. A NOSPECS grade of at least 4, a Clinical Activity Score of at least 3 and duration under 3 months were recorded in ophthalmopathy patients. The CDR3 contains 14 residues. V dropped 5 bases and J dropped 4 bases, with 12 bases sitting between them. Germline CDR1 SGDLS, CDR2 YYNGEE.

Sequencing input: blood. This sequence joins TRBV9 and TRBJ1-4; D is undetermined. The TCR was taken from a woman in her twenties or thirties with Graves' ophthalmopathy. CDR3 amino acids: CASSEGQLNEKLFF. CDR3 in DNA: TGTGCCAGCAGTGAAGGTCAGCTTAATGAAAAACTGTTTTTT.